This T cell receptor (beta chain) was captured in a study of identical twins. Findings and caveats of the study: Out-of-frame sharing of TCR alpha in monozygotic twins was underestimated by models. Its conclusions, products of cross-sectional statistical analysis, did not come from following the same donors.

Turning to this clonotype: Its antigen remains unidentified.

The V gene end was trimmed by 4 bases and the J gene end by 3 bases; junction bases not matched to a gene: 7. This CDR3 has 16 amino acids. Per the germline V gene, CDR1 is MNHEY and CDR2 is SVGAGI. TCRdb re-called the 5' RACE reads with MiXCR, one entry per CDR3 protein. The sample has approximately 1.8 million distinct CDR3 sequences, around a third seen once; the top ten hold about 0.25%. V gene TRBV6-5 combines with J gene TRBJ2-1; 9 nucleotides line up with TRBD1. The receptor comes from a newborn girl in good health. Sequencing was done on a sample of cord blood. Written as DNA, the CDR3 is TGTGCCAGCAGTTCCCTTGACAGGGGGATCTACAATGAGCAGTTCTTC. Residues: CASSSLDRGIYNEQFF.